These T cell receptor beta chains were read from a single sample in a study of CD8+ T cells in alopecia areata. Measured with immunoSEQ multiplex PCR; TCRdb has only the in-frame clones, and not every one. The profile shows about 200,000 clones, around 60% of them singletons. The material was CD4+ T cells sorted from blood, obtained around week 47, from a patient treated with tofacitinib. The receptors come from a human donor with alopecia areata. Both conserved end residues are part of each CDR3. The D gene is left open where the match is weak.

v_gene: TRBV9; j_gene: TRBJ2-5; d_gene: TRBD1; CDR3nt: TGTGCCAGCAGCGGGCCTACAGGGGGCGAGACCCAGTACTTC; CDR3aa: CASSGPTGGETQYF
v_gene: TRBV12-5; j_gene: TRBJ2-4; d_gene: TRBD2; CDR3nt: TGTGCTAGTGGTTTGGCTAGCGGGGGGGCCGGAGACATTCAGTACTTC; CDR3aa: CASGLASGGAGDIQYF
v_gene: TRBV2; j_gene: TRBJ2-5; d_gene: TRBD1; CDR3nt: TGTGCCAGCAGGATCGGACAGGTCGTGGAGACCCAGTACTTC; CDR3aa: CASRIGQVVETQYF
v_gene: TRBV9; j_gene: TRBJ2-7; d_gene: NA; CDR3nt: TGTGCCAGCAGCGGGGGCGCGGGCTACGAGCAGTACTTC; CDR3aa: CASSGGAGYEQYF
v_gene: TRBV2; j_gene: TRBJ1-1; d_gene: NA; CDR3nt: TGTGCCAGCAGTGGTGCAGAAGCTTTCTTT; CDR3aa: CASSGAEAFF
v_gene: TRBV15; j_gene: TRBJ1-1; d_gene: TRBD1; CDR3nt: TGTGCCACCAGCAGAGATGGACAGGTAACTGAAGCTTTCTTT; CDR3aa: CATSRDGQVTEAFF
v_gene: TRBV30; j_gene: TRBJ1-1; d_gene: TRBD1; CDR3nt: TGTGCCTGGAGTGTCGCTGGACAGGGGTCGGGAGCTTTCTTT; CDR3aa: CAWSVAGQGSGAFF
v_gene: TRBV29-1; j_gene: TRBJ1-1; d_gene: NA; CDR3nt: TGCAGCGTTGAACAGGGGCTCATGAACACTGAAGCTTTCTTT; CDR3aa: CSVEQGLMNTEAFF
v_gene: TRBV14; j_gene: TRBJ2-7; d_gene: TRBD1; CDR3nt: TGTGCCAGCAGCGAGTTCGACAGGGGGAGGCAGTACTTC; CDR3aa: CASSEFDRGRQYF
v_gene: TRBV7-2; j_gene: TRBJ2-1; d_gene: TRBD2; CDR3nt: TGTGCCAGCAGCCCGTGGAAGCGGGGTCGATACAATGAGCAGTTCTTC; CDR3aa: CASSPWKRGRYNEQFF
v_gene: TRBV29-1; j_gene: TRBJ1-1; d_gene: NA; CDR3nt: TGCAGCGTCTCCGGGAGCACTGAAGCTTTCTTT; CDR3aa: CSVSGSTEAFF
v_gene: TRBV7-2; j_gene: TRBJ2-3; d_gene: NA; CDR3nt: TGTGCCAGCAGCTTGGGCTCATGGTGGGCAGATACGCAGTATTTT; CDR3aa: CASSLGSWWADTQYF